These 30 T cell receptor beta chains came from one sample sequenced in a study of human T cells and chemical hapten exposure. TCRdb used MiXCR to reprocess the RACE reads, holding one entry per CDR3 protein. The sample shows 350,000 to 450,000 distinct CDR3 sequences, approximately 5.1% of them seen only once. Time point of the sample: pre-sensitization, week 0. Sample treatment: therapeutic diphenylcyclopropenone sensitization with weekly scalp DPC. The starting material was whole blood, obtained in connection with sensitization to the hapten diphenylcyclopropenone (DPC). These receptors originate from a woman aged 50 to 60 with alopecia areata. Some clones in this sample may be carry-over from other donors' samples.

This clonotype was counted at least ten times. The CDR3, as DNA: TGCGCCAGCAGTGTCGGCAGGGCTAACAATGAGCAGTTCTTC. This codes for CASSVGRANNEQFF. V gene TRBV4-3 combines with J gene TRBJ2-1; TRBD1 might be the D (5 bases). Germline CDR1 reads LGHNA; CDR2 reads YSLEER. V lost 6 bases to trimming and J lost 5 bases, with 14 bases between them. The length of the CDR3 is 14 residues.

The table lists this clonotype with a few counts. The J gene is TRBJ2-1, the V gene TRBV11-2, with 9 positions matching TRBD2. The CDR3 totals 15 residues. V trimming: 4 bases; J trimming: 8 bases; junction bases outside the gene matches: 9. Germline CDR1 is SGHAT and CDR2 is FQNNGV. CDR3 loop: CASSSISGSSDEQFF. The CDR3 DNA reads TGTGCCAGCAGCTCCATTAGCGGGAGCAGTGATGAGCAGTTCTTC.

At least ten counts were recorded for this clonotype. The chain is built from TRBV6-5 and TRBJ2-7, with TRBD1 as a possible D gene (5 bases). The CDR3 covers 14 residues. Germline CDR1 reads MNHEY; CDR2 reads SVGAGI. Trimming removed 5 bases from V and 6 bases from J, with 17 bases in between. The CDR3 DNA is TGTGCCAGCAGTCAGGGAAGCCGGGTTTTCGAGCAGTACTTC. This gives the protein CASSQGSRVFEQYF.

This clonotype was seen many times. The chain links TRBV2 to TRBJ2-1; 13 bases fit TRBD2. The CDR3 has 15 residues. J was trimmed by 7 bases and V by 6 bases; bases with no gene match: 6. Germline lookup yields CDR1 SNHLY and CDR2 FYNNEI. Written as DNA, the CDR3 is TGTGCCAGCAGGAAGACTAGCGGGGGGAGGAATGAGCAGTTCTTC. Protein product: CASRKTSGGRNEQFF.

This clonotype has more than one count but fewer than ten. The gene calls are TRBV29-1 and TRBJ1-5; D uncertain. Germline V gives CDR1 SQVTM, CDR2 ANQGSEA. The V end lost 2 bases, the J end lost 2 bases, and 10 bases lay between the germline ends. CDR3 length equals 14 residues. The CDR3 protein is CSVENPSGNQPQHF. The CDR3 DNA is TGCAGCGTTGAAAATCCTAGCGGCAATCAGCCCCAGCATTTT.

Many counts were recorded for this clonotype. The chain recombines TRBV10-3 with TRBJ1-1; D is ambiguous. The CDR3 has 17 amino acids. The V end was cut by 8 bases, the J end by 0 bases, with 22 bases between. Germline CDR1 ENHRY, CDR2 SYGVKD. CDR3 coding DNA: TGTGCCATCCCCACCCCCGGGTCTTGGTGGATGAACACTGAAGCTTTCTTT. Translated, it gives CAIPTPGSWWMNTEAFF.

This clonotype was seen a few times. The V call is TRBV10-3, the J call TRBJ2-1; 8 bases are a match to TRBD2. This CDR3 contains 17 residues. The V gene end was trimmed by 0 bases and the J gene end by 3 bases; junction bases not matched to a gene: 7. Per the germline V gene, CDR1 is ENHRY and CDR2 is SYGVKD. CDR3 DNA: TGTGCCATCAGTGAGTCGAACGGCGGGAGGTTCTACAATGAGCAGTTCTTC. The encoded protein is CAISESNGGRFYNEQFF.

The CDR3 DNA reads as TGCAGCGCCGGACCGAGGAACACTGAAGCTTTCTTT. Translating it yields CSAGPRNTEAFF. The genes are TRBV29-1 and TRBJ1-1; D unresolved. Germline assignment: CDR1 SQVTM and CDR2 ANQGSEA. This CDR3 region has 12 residues. Trimming shortened V by 7 bases and J by 1 base, and 10 bases separated the two germline ends.

This clonotype was seen many times. The chain has TRBV28 and TRBJ2-6, with 8 bases fitting TRBD1. V lost 6 bases, J lost 3 bases, and 7 bases stayed unmatched. This CDR3 has 16 residues. Germline CDR1 reads MDHEN; CDR2 reads SYDVKM. The CDR3 bases are TGTGCCAGCAGCTTGACAGGGGCAGGTGGGGCCAACGTCCTGACTTTC. Its protein product is CASSLTGAGGANVLTF.

At least ten counts were recorded for this clonotype. The V gene is TRBV6-1, the J gene TRBJ1-1; no clear D. CDR1 and CDR2 from the germline V gene are MNHNS and SASEGT. V was pared by 5 bases and J by 3 bases, with 7 bases between. CDR3 size: 12 residues. The CDR3 protein is CASSLYDTEAFF. In DNA, the CDR3 is TGTGCCAGCAGTCTCTACGACACTGAAGCTTTCTTT.

The gene calls are TRBV2 and TRBJ2-2; no definite D call. CDR1 and CDR2 (germline): SNHLY, FYNNEI. The CDR3 has 14 amino acids. Trimming shortened V by 0 bases and J by 3 bases, and 5 bases separated the two germline ends. The DNA of the CDR3 is TGTGCCAGCAGTGAAGCAAGGGACACCGGGGAGCTGTTTTTT. This sequence encodes CASSEARDTGELFF.

The genes are TRBV20-1 and TRBJ1-1; the match to TRBD1 covers 8 bases. The CDR3 runs to 14 residues. Looked up from germline, CDR1 is DFQATT and CDR2 is SNEGSKA (reference sequence). The V segment lost 1 base and the J segment 1 base; nucleotides outside the gene matches: 2. CDR3 coding DNA: TGCAGTGCTAGAGCCACAGGGGGGAACACTGAAGCTTTCTTT. Amino acid sequence: CSARATGGNTEAFF.

This clonotype has just a few counts. The chain links TRBV2 to TRBJ1-1; 11 bases line up with TRBD1. CDR1 and CDR2 (germline): SNHLY, FYNNEI. After removal of 3 bases from V and 3 bases from J, the junction contained 18 bases not matched to a gene. The CDR3 spans 20 residues. Written as DNA, the CDR3 is TGTGCCAGCAGTGAGTTCGGACAGGGGGCCCAAGGGGTCGCGGACACTGAAGCTTTCTTT. Encoded protein: CASSEFGQGAQGVADTEAFF.

This clonotype was recorded at least ten times. The rearrangement uses TRBV28 and TRBJ1-4; possible D gene TRBD1, 6 bases. V lost 5 bases and J 0 bases, leaving 16 bases between the germline ends. CDR3 length: 17 amino acids. In germline, CDR1 is MDHEN, CDR2 SYDVKM. The CDR3 DNA sequence: TGTGCCAGCAGTCCCCCGGGGACACCCGCAACTAATGAAAAACTGTTTTTT. Protein: CASSPPGTPATNEKLFF.

This clonotype has only a few counts. The chain links TRBV10-2 to TRBJ2-2; D possibly corresponds to TRBD2 (6 bases). Trimming stripped 6 bases from V and 1 base from J, with 9 bases between. Germline loops: CDR1 WSHSY, CDR2 SAAADI. This CDR3 region has 14 residues. As DNA, the CDR3 is TGCGCCAGCAGGGACGGGGGGAACACCGGGGAGCTGTTTTTT. Translated: CASRDGGNTGELFF.

The chain employs TRBV5-6 and TRBJ1-5; 8 bases map to TRBD1. The CDR3 sequence is 16 residues long. Losses at the gene ends were 0 bases for V and 0 bases for J; bases not matched to a gene: 2. Germline CDR1 and CDR2: SGHDT and YYEEEE. This CDR3 is CASSLGQGSSNQPQHF. Here the CDR3 DNA reads TGTGCCAGCAGCTTGGGACAGGGGAGTAGCAATCAGCCCCAGCATTTT.

This clonotype was picked up many times. The chain joins TRBV2 to TRBJ2-7, with 7 bases aligning to TRBD1. V was clipped by 3 bases and J by 2 bases; unmatched bases: 4. The CDR3 sequence is 14 residues long. CDR1 and CDR2 from the germline V gene are SNHLY and FYNNEI. The CDR3 DNA reads TGTGCCAGCAGTGAGGTGGGACAGCCCTACGAGCAGTACTTC. Translating it yields CASSEVGQPYEQYF.

This clonotype was observed at least ten times. In DNA, the CDR3 is TGTGCCAGCACCCTGGGGGGGGAGCAGTACTTC. Protein product: CASTLGGEQYF. The genes are TRBV27 and TRBJ2-7, with 7 bases matching TRBD2. The germline gives CDR1 MNHEY, CDR2 SMNVEV (reference sequence). This CDR3 is 11 amino acids long. V trimming: 7 bases; J trimming: 7 bases; junction bases outside the gene matches: 4.

This clonotype has just a few counts. The V gene is TRBV4-1, the J gene TRBJ1-2, with D unresolved. Per the germline V gene, CDR1 is MGHRA and CDR2 is YSYEKL. Trimming took 0 bases from V and 7 from J, leaving 9 bases between them. This CDR3 has 13 amino acids. Written as DNA, the CDR3 is TGCGCCAGCAGCCAAGATCAGAGCCTTGGCTACACCTTC. Amino acid sequence: CASSQDQSLGYTF.

This clonotype was seen only a few times. The chain employs TRBV28 and TRBJ2-7; D is perhaps TRBD1 or TRBD2 (6 bases each). This CDR3 spans 15 amino acids. Trimming left V 4 bases short and J 0 bases short, with 13 bases between. CDR1 is MDHEN, CDR2 SYDVKM, per germline. This CDR3 is CASSYRGLYSYEQYF. The CDR3, as DNA: TGTGCCAGCAGTTATCGGGGGCTCTACTCCTACGAGCAGTACTTC.

In its sample, this clonotype was seen many times. CDR3 nucleotides: TGCAGTGCAGCCTACCCGACTAGCGGGAGTTACGAGCAGTACTTC. It specifies CSAAYPTSGSYEQYF. The rearrangement links TRBV20-1 to TRBJ2-7; 12 bases match TRBD2. CDR3 length: 15 amino acids. In germline, CDR1 is DFQATT, CDR2 SNEGSKA (reference sequence). V shed 6 bases, J shed 4 bases, and the junction held 10 bases outside the gene matches.

This clonotype showed up many times. The rearrangement uses TRBV5-4 and TRBJ2-1; maybe TRBD2 (5 bases). Looked up from germline, CDR1 is SGHNT and CDR2 is YYREEE (reference sequence). The length of the CDR3 is 17 residues. Trimming removed 4 bases from V and 8 bases from J, with 25 bases in between. The DNA of the CDR3 is TGTGCCAGCAGCCCAGCCACTAGTGAGGTCTCTGTCTATGAGCAGTTCTTC. Translated: CASSPATSEVSVYEQFF.

The table lists this clonotype with a few counts. The chain joins TRBV10-3 to TRBJ1-1; 8 nucleotides align to TRBD1. After removal of 5 bases from V and 4 bases from J, the junction contained 3 bases not matched to a gene. From germline, CDR1 is ENHRY and CDR2 SYGVKD. This CDR3 is built from 13 residues. The CDR3 bases are TGTGCCATCAGTACTACAGGGGGCACTGAAGCTTTCTTT. This translates into CAISTTGGTEAFF.

CDR3 coding DNA: TGTGCCAGCAGGGACCGCGGGGAGCTGTTTTTT. Amino acid sequence: CASRDRGELFF. The chain joins TRBV12-3 or TRBV12-4 to TRBJ2-2, with no clear D. Trimming took off 6 bases at V and 7 bases at J, with 6 bases between the two ends. The CDR3 covers 11 residues.

The V gene is TRBV14, the J gene TRBJ1-3; no clear D. Germline V gene lookup returns CDR1 SGHDN and CDR2 FVKESK. The V end was cut by 3 bases, the J end by 0 bases, with 12 bases between. This CDR3 spans 16 amino acids. Written as DNA, the CDR3 is TGTGCCAGCAGCCAGACACGGATGTCCTCTGGAAACACCATATATTTT. Translation gives CASSQTRMSSGNTIYF. Full variable domain (missing parts from reference TRBV14 and TRBJ1-3): EAGVTQFPSHSVIEKGQTVTLRCDPISGHDNLYWYRRVMGKEIKFLLHFVKESKQDESGMPNNRFLAERTGGTYSTLKVQPAELEDSGVYFCASSQTRMSSGNTIYFGEGSWLTVV.

This clonotype was detected many times. The gene calls are TRBV29-1 and TRBJ2-2; D is uncertain. Looked up from germline, CDR1 is SQVTM and CDR2 is ANQGSEA. This CDR3 has 12 amino acids. The V and J ends lost 3 bases and 6 bases respectively, with 8 bases between them. Here the CDR3 reads CSVEGFSGELFF. CDR3 bases: TGCAGCGTTGAGGGTTTCTCCGGGGAGCTGTTTTTT.

This clonotype showed up many times. The chain links TRBV28 to TRBJ1-3; no reliable D call. Trimming removed 4 bases from V and 0 bases from J, with 7 bases in between. The V gene's germline CDR1 is MDHEN and CDR2 SYDVKM. This CDR3 comprises 14 residues. The CDR3 loop is CASSYPFSGNTIYF. In nucleotides, the CDR3 is TGTGCCAGCAGTTACCCATTCTCTGGAAACACCATATATTTT.

The table lists this clonotype with a few counts. The rearrangement joins TRBV7-9 to TRBJ2-3, with D possibly matching TRBD2 (6 bases). Germline V gene data show CDR1 as SEHNR and CDR2 as FQNEAQ (reference sequence). The CDR3 consists of 16 residues. V was shortened by 1 base and J by 7 bases, with 18 bases between the two germline ends. CDR3 loop: CASSLDSGRERNTQYF. For the CDR3, the DNA is TGTGCCAGCAGCTTAGATTCAGGACGGGAGCGGAATACGCAGTATTTT.

This clonotype was seen ten or more times. The genes are TRBV5-1 and TRBJ1-6, with 9 nucleotides matching TRBD1. The CDR3 has 15 amino acids. Germline loops: CDR1 SGHRS, CDR2 YFSETQ. V lost 4 bases and J lost 10; bases outside the gene matches: 9. CDR3 sequence reads: CASSITGTGSSPLHF. CDR3 nucleotide sequence: TGCGCCAGCAGCATAACCGGGACAGGGAGCTCACCCCTCCACTTT.

V usage is TRBV28 and J usage is TRBJ1-6; TRBD1 matches 7 bases. V shed 8 bases, J shed 7 bases, and the junction held 5 bases outside the gene matches. The V gene's germline CDR1 is MDHEN and CDR2 SYDVKM. The CDR3 sequence is 13 residues long. The CDR3 DNA reads TGTGCCAGCGAGACAGGGTGGAATTCACCCCTCCACTTT. The encoded protein is CASETGWNSPLHF.